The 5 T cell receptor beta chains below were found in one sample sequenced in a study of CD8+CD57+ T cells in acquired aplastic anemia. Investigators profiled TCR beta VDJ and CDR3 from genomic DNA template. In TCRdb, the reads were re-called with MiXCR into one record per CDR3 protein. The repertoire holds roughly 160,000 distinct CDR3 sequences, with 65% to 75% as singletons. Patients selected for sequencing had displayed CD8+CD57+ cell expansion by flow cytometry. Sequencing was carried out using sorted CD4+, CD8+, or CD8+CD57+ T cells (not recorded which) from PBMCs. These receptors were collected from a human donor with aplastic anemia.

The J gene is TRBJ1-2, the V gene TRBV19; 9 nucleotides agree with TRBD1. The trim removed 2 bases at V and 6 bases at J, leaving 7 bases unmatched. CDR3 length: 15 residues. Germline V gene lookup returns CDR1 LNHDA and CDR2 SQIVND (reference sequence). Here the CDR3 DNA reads TGTGCCAGTAGTATATCAGGGACAGGGCTACATGGCTACACCTTC. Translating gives CASSISGTGLHGYTF.

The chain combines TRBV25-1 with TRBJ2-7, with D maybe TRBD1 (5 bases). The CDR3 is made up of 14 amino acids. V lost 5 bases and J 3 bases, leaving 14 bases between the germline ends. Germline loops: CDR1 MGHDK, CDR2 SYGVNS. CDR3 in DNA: TGTGCCAGCAGTCGGGCAGGGAAGGGCTACGAGCAGTACTTC. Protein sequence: CASSRAGKGYEQYF.

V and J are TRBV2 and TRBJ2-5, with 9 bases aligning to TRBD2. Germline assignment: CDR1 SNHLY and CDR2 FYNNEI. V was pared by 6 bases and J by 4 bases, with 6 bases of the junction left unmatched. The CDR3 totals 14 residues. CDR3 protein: CASRARGGVETQYF. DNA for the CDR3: TGTGCCAGCAGAGCGCGGGGGGGCGTAGAGACCCAGTACTTC.

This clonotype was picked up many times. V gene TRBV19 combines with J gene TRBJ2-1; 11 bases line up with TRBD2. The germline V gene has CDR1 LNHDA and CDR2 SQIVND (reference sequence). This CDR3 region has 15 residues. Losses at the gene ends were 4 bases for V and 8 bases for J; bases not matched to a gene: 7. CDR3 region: CASSTTSGAPDEQFF. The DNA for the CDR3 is TGTGCCAGTAGTACGACTAGCGGGGCACCAGATGAGCAGTTCTTC.

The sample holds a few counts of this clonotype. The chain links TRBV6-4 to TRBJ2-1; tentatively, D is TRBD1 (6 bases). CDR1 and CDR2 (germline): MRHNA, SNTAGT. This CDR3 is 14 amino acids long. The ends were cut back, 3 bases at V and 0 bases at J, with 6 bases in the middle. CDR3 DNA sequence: TGTGCCAGCAGTGAGGACAGCTCCTACAATGAGCAGTTCTTC. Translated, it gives CASSEDSSYNEQFF.